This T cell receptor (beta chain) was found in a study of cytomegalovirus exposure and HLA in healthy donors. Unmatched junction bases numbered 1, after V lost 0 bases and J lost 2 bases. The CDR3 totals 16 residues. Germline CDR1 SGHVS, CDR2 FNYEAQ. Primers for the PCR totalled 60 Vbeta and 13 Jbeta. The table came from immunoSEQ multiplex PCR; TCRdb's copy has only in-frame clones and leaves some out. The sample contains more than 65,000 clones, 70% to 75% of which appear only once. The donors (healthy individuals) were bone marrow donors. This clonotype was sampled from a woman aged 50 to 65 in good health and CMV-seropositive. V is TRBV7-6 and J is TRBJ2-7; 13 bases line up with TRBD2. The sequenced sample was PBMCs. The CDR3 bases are TGTGCCAGCAGCTTAGCCGGGACTAGCGGGACCTACGAGCAGTACTTC. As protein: CASSLAGTSGTYEQYF.